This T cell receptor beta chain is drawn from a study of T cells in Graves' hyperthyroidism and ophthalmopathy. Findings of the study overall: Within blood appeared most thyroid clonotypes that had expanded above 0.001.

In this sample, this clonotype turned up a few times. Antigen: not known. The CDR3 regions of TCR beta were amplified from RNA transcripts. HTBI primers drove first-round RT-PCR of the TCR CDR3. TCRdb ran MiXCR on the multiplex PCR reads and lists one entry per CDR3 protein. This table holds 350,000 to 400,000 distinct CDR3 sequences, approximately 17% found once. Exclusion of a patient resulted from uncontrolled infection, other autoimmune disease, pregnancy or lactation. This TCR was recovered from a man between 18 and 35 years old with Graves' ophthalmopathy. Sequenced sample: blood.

CDR3 sequence: CASSSFRDREIYEQYF. CDR3 sequence (DNA): TGTGCCAGCAGCTCCTTCCGGGACAGGGAAATCTACGAGCAGTACTTC. The chain has TRBV7-9 and TRBJ2-7, with TRBD1 matching 9 bases. The CDR3 sequence is 16 residues long. Germline CDR1 and CDR2: SEHNR and FQNEAQ (reference sequence). V lost 4 bases, J lost 3 bases, and 10 bases stayed unmatched.